These 9 T cell receptor beta chains were all obtained from the same sample, sequenced in a study of regulatory dendritic cells for organ transplantation. Assay: immunoSEQ multiplex PCR; the TCRdb copy retains only in-frame clones and omits some. The profile shows fewer than 40,000 clones, over 80% of them singletons. Sequenced sample: naive CD8+ T cells from blood. The subset denotes: CD45RA+ naive T cells. These receptors were collected from a human donor in good health.

The V and J genes are TRBV6-5 and TRBJ1-2; D is uncertain. This CDR3 region has 15 residues. Trimming took off 1 base at V and 4 bases at J, with 13 bases between the two ends. The V gene's germline CDR1 is MNHEY and CDR2 SVGAGI. The DNA for the CDR3 is TGTGCCAGCAGTTACTTACCATCCCTAACCTATGGCTACACCTTC. It translates to CASSYLPSLTYGYTF.

The chain uses TRBV5-4 and TRBJ2-2; TRBD1 aligns across 8 bases. The CDR3 sequence is 14 residues long. Germline values: CDR1 SGHNT, CDR2 YYREEE (reference sequence). Germline trimming cut 0 bases from V and 6 bases from J; bases unmatched to any gene: 1. CDR3 residues: CASSLETGAGELFF. CDR3 sequence (DNA): TGTGCCAGCAGCTTGGAGACAGGGGCCGGGGAGCTGTTTTTT.

This clone was recorded once. The chain combines TRBV7-9 with TRBJ2-2; possible D gene TRBD2, 5 bases. CDR1 and CDR2 (germline): SEHNR, FQNEAQ (reference sequence). This CDR3 has 16 residues. V was trimmed by 1 base and J by 7 bases, leaving 16 bases between them. This CDR3 reads CASSLGAGVPGGELFF. In DNA, the CDR3 is TGTGCCAGCAGCTTAGGAGCCGGGGTCCCTGGCGGGGAGCTGTTTTTT.

The J gene is TRBJ1-5, the V gene TRBV7-6; D may be TRBD1 (6 bases). The CDR3 extends over 15 amino acids. Germline V CDR1 and CDR2: SGHVS, FNYEAQ. V gave up 5 bases and J gave up 2 bases, with 13 bases separating them. Here the CDR3 DNA reads TGTGCCAGCAGCCCTAAAGGGGGGGGCAATCAGCCCCAGCATTTT. This gives the protein CASSPKGGGNQPQHF.

The rearrangement joins TRBV25-1 to TRBJ2-7, with a possible D match to TRBD1 (5 bases). CDR3 size: 15 residues. Between the trimmed V and J ends, which lost 1 base and 2 bases, there was a span of 12 bases. The V gene's germline CDR1 is MGHDK and CDR2 SYGVNS. In DNA, the CDR3 is TGTGCCAGCAGTGAATTTGACAGATCACCCTACGAGCAGTACTTC. Translated, it gives CASSEFDRSPYEQYF.

This chain links TRBV27 with TRBJ2-7; D is ambiguous. V lost 5 bases and J lost 3, with 11 bases in between. This CDR3 is built from 13 residues. Germline V gene data show CDR1 as MNHEY and CDR2 as SMNVEV (reference sequence). CDR3 in DNA: TGTGCCAGCAGTCTAACCCCCCGCTACGAGCAGTACTTC. Encoded protein: CASSLTPRYEQYF.

The chain recombines TRBV6-5 with TRBJ2-2, with D unresolved. Trimming left V 6 bases short and J 3 bases short, with 2 bases between. Germline-derived CDR1 and CDR2 are MNHEY and SVGAGI. The CDR3 runs to 11 residues. The CDR3 here is CASRYTGELFF. DNA for the CDR3: TGTGCCAGCAGGTACACCGGGGAGCTGTTTTTT.

The chain combines TRBV4-3 with TRBJ1-1, with D possibly being TRBD1 (5 bases). Germline CDR1 reads LGHNA; CDR2 reads YSLEER. CDR3 length equals 15 residues. V lost 0 bases and J 3 bases, leaving 11 bases between the germline ends. Here the CDR3 DNA reads TGCGCCAGCAGCCAAGATTGGTCGGGGGACACTGAAGCTTTCTTT. Amino acids: CASSQDWSGDTEAFF.

The chain is built from TRBV27 and TRBJ2-3; 9 positions match TRBD2. The V segment lost 6 bases and the J segment 2 bases; nucleotides outside the gene matches: 6. The CDR3 is 15 amino acids. CDR1 MNHEY and CDR2 SMNVEV come from the germline V gene (reference sequence). In DNA, the CDR3 is TGTGCCAGCAGCCAGGTAGCGGGAGTCACAGATACGCAGTATTTT. Its translation: CASSQVAGVTDTQYF.